This entry features one T cell receptor (beta chain) sequence. Only in-frame clones appear in the TCRdb table, and some are missing; sequencing was by immunoSEQ multiplex PCR. The data show 98,000 or so clones, approximately 93% seen once. The data are from a study of T cell changes during pregnancy in multiple sclerosis. Trimming took 1 base from V and 0 from J, leaving 7 bases between them. The CDR3 consists of 15 residues. From germline, CDR1 is KGHSH and CDR2 LQKENI. Sequencing used peripheral blood, obtained after pregnancy. The chain recombines TRBV18 with TRBJ2-4, with D possibly matching TRBD2 (5 bases). This receptor was identified in a female donor with multiple sclerosis, enrolled in a pregnancy study. The CDR3 sequence: CASSPLATAKNIQYF. The CDR3 DNA follows: TGTGCCAGCTCACCACTAGCGACAGCCAAAAACATTCAGTACTTC.